This T cell receptor beta chain was recovered during a study of blood T cell repertoires in COVID-19. Study-level background: Sources were T cells, B-cell-depleted T cells, or PBMCs; the material itself was cDNA or gDNA.

With 2 bases removed from V and 0 bases from J, the gap between germline ends came to 10 bases. The CDR3 has 15 amino acids. CDR1 and CDR2 from the germline V gene are SGHNT and YYREEE (reference sequence). Clones were read by immunoSEQ multiplex PCR, and TCRdb kept only the in-frame ones, dropping some. Among tens of thousands of clones, around 94% were seen once, and the ten largest hold about 0.34%. Seattle patient enrollment occurred during active infection, with longitudinal follow-up thereafter. The V call is TRBV5-4, the J call TRBJ2-3; D is unresolved. The material sequenced was peripheral blood. This receptor was identified in a man aged 50-59 years with COVID-19, enrolled during active disease. CDR3 loop: CASSFAVYSTDTQYF. The CDR3 DNA reads as TGTGCCAGCAGCTTCGCGGTCTATAGCACAGATACGCAGTATTTT.